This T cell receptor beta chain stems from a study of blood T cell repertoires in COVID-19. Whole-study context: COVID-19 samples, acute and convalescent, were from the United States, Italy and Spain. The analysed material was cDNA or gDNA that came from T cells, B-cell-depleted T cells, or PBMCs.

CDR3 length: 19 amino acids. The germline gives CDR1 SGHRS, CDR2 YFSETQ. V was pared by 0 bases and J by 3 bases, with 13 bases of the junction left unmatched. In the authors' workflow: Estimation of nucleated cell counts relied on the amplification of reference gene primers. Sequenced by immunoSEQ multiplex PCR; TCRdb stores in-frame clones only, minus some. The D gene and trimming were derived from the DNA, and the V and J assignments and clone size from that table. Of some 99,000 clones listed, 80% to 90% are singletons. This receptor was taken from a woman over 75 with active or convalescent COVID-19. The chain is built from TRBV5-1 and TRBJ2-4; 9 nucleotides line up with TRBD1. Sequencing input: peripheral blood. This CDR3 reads CASSLEGQGYSLGKNIQYF. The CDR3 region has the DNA TGCGCCAGCAGCTTGGAGGGACAGGGTTACTCCCTTGGCAAAAACATTCAGTACTTC.